This TCR beta chain was documented in a study of OX40 agonist ivuxolimab in advanced cancers. Study-wide results and limits: The specificity for antigen of the expanded peripheral T cells was not determined.

Points on this clone: Its antigen remains unknown.

The assay was immunoSEQ multiplex PCR, and TCRdb's table has in-frame clones only and misses some. The table has about 62,000 clones, 75% to 85% seen once. Systemic immunosuppression or a history of autoimmune disease excluded patients. The CDR3 sequence is 12 residues long. The germline gives CDR1 SGHTA, CDR2 FQGNSA. V lost 2 bases to trimming and J lost 7 bases, with 9 bases between them. The TCR comes from an adult with an advanced solid tumor such as melanoma, head and neck, liver or kidney cancer. The sample in question was CD4+ or CD8+ T cells sorted from blood, obtained in a trial of the OX40 agonist ivuxolimab. This chain connects TRBV7-2 to TRBJ2-7; no clear D. The CDR3 loop is CASSLFLGEQYF. The CDR3 DNA reads TGTGCCAGCAGCTTATTTCTGGGGGAGCAGTACTTC.